This TCR beta chain originates from a study of T cell responses to AZD1222 COVID-19 vaccine. Overall study findings and caveats: Spike-specific TCR breadth and depth rose after two AZD1222 doses.

The CDR3 is 15 residues long. Trimming removed 5 bases at V and 7 bases at J, with 15 bases between. The germline V gene has CDR1 SGHTA and CDR2 FQGNSA. Sequencing used immunoSEQ multiplex PCR; TCRdb keeps in-frame clones, though not all of them. The sample lists 80,000 or so clones; just over 90% were seen once. With regard to this clone: The antigen is unknown.

J is TRBJ1-6 and V is TRBV7-2, with a possible D match to TRBD1 (5 bases). The sample was peripheral blood, taken on day 0 of MenACWY control vaccination. The clonotype was recovered from an adult in good health. In DNA, the CDR3 is TGTGCCAGCAGCGGAGGGGTAGGGTACAATTCACCCCTCCACTTT. Its protein is CASSGGVGYNSPLHF. Looking up the rest from reference TRBV7-2 and TRBJ1-6 gives the full variable domain: GAGVSQSPSNKVTEKGKDVELRCDPISGHTALYWYRQSLGQGLEFLIYFQGNSAPDKSGLPSDRFSAERTGGSVSTLTIQRTQQEDSAVYLCASSGGVGYNSPLHFGNGTRLTVT.